The source of this T cell receptor (beta chain) is a study of T cell changes during pregnancy in multiple sclerosis. Germline V gene sequence: CDR1 MNHEY, CDR2 SVGAGI. V was cut by 5 bases and J by 3 bases, with 7 bases left in between. The CDR3 totals 12 residues. Profiled with immunoSEQ multiplex PCR; TCRdb holds only in-frame clones, not every one. The sample has tens of thousands of clones; 75% to 95% are singletons. Sequencing used peripheral blood, obtained in the third trimester of pregnancy. The sequence was collected from a female donor in good health, enrolled as a control in a pregnancy study. The chain has TRBV6-5 and TRBJ1-1, with a possible D match to TRBD1 (6 bases). CDR3 loop: CASSRGYTEAFF. The CDR3 nucleotides read TGTGCCAGCAGTAGGGGGTACACTGAAGCTTTCTTT.